The rows below give T cell receptor beta chains drawn from one sample of a study of blood T cells in healthy people across ages. From the 5' RACE reads, TCRdb called clonotypes with MiXCR, one entry per CDR3 protein. Seen here are 550,000 to 650,000 distinct CDR3 sequences, roughly a quarter observed once, and the top ten hold approximately 3.7%. A further study also used this sample, focusing on T cells of mothers and their children.

Sequencing was carried out using blood. The origin of the receptors is a boy between 2 and 10 years old in good health. The CDR3 runs from the conserved cysteine through the conserved F or W. D genes are given only for firm matches. The size entry is marked missing in some rows and otherwise reads once, few, many or a size class.

cdr3_length d_call clone_size j_call v_call cdr3_aa cdr3_nt
18 . few TRBJ2-4 TRBV9 CASSVGPHKGLAKNIQYF TGTGCCAGCAGCGTAGGTCCCCACAAGGGCTTAGCCAAAAACATTCAGTACTTC
18 TRBD1 few TRBJ1-4 TRBV7-9 CASSATGSAGLRNEKLFF TGTGCCAGCAGCGCGACAGGGTCAGCGGGTTTGAGGAATGAAAAACTGTTTTTT
14 . few TRBJ2-4 TRBV5-4 CASSLAGIENIQYF TGTGCCAGCAGCTTGGCTGGGATAGAAAACATTCAGTACTTC
15 . few TRBJ2-1 TRBV11-1 CASSLAHQMDNEQFF TGTGCCAGCAGCTTAGCGCACCAGATGGACAATGAGCAGTTCTTC
16 . . TRBJ2-5 TRBV7-8 CASSLANEAFQETQYF TGTGCCAGCAGCTTAGCGAATGAGGCTTTCCAAGAGACCCAGTACTTC
13 TRBD1 . TRBJ2-7 TRBV29-1 CSVEPGQGARQYF TGCAGCGTGGAACCGGGACAGGGGGCCAGGCAGTACTTC
11 . few TRBJ2-1 TRBV10-2 CASSDGHEQFF TGCGCCAGCAGTGATGGCCATGAGCAGTTCTTC
11 . . TRBJ1-1 TRBV10-3 CATSEGLRAFF TGTGCCACCTCAGAGGGCCTTCGGGCTTTCTTT
16 TRBD1 . TRBJ2-5 TRBV6-2/TRBV6-3 CASSPRDRGFRETQYF TGTGCCAGCAGTCCTCGGGACAGGGGTTTCCGAGAGACCCAGTACTTC
16 TRBD1 few TRBJ1-1 TRBV13 CASSFRTGTMNTEAFF TGTGCCAGCAGCTTTAGGACAGGGACAATGAACACTGAAGCTTTCTTT
14 TRBD1 . TRBJ1-2 TRBV27 CASSFGDRAHGYTF TGTGCCAGCAGTTTTGGAGACAGGGCCCATGGCTACACCTTC
15 . . TRBJ2-1 TRBV14 CASSQASSFSYEQFF TGTGCCAGCAGCCAAGCATCTAGTTTTTCATATGAGCAGTTCTTC
12 . . TRBJ2-3 TRBV24-1 CATSDFPDTQYF TGTGCCACCAGTGATTTTCCAGATACGCAGTATTTT
15 . . TRBJ2-3 TRBV4-3 CASSPGPRRGDTQYF TGCGCCAGCAGCCCGGGACCCCGGAGGGGGGATACGCAGTATTTT
16 TRBD1 . TRBJ2-5 TRBV3-1 CASSHGTAKWGETQYF TGTGCCAGCAGCCACGGGACAGCAAAATGGGGAGAGACCCAGTACTTC
15 TRBD2 few TRBJ2-7 TRBV12-5 CASGRTSGGSYEQYF TGTGCTAGTGGACGGACTAGCGGGGGGTCCTACGAGCAGTACTTC
15 . . TRBJ2-1 TRBV5-1 CASSAGPSSYNEQFF TGCGCCAGCAGCGCCGGACCCAGCTCCTACAATGAGCAGTTCTTC
15 . . TRBJ1-1 TRBV7-2 CASSLYTGSNTEAFF TGTGCCAGCAGCCTCTATACGGGGAGCAACACTGAAGCTTTCTTT
17 . many TRBJ2-5 TRBV4-2 CASSQEVSGAYQETQYF TGTGCCAGCAGCCAAGAAGTATCGGGGGCGTATCAAGAGACCCAGTACTTC
16 TRBD2 . TRBJ2-3 TRBV5-1 CASSLVRGGGADTQYF TGCGCCAGCAGCTTGGTTCGGGGGGGCGGAGCAGATACGCAGTATTTT
16 TRBD2 . TRBJ2-3 TRBV7-2 CASSLGRGLAGDTQYF TGTGCCAGCAGCTTAGGAAGAGGACTAGCTGGAGATACGCAGTATTTT
14 . few TRBJ2-7 TRBV27 CASWRQASSYEQYF TGTGCCAGCTGGCGACAGGCGAGCTCCTACGAGCAGTACTTC
15 . . TRBJ2-7 TRBV10-3 CAISESDGPSYEQYF TGTGCCATCAGTGAGTCGGACGGGCCGTCCTACGAGCAGTACTTC
14 . . TRBJ2-1 TRBV4-3 CASSHFTGDNEQFF TGCGCCAGCAGCCACTTCACTGGTGACAATGAGCAGTTCTTC
13 . few TRBJ2-1 TRBV29-1 CSVDPLTRGEQFF TGCAGCGTTGATCCTCTTACTCGGGGGGAGCAGTTCTTC
14 . . TRBJ2-7 TRBV7-2 CASRPGQAGYEQYF TGTGCCAGCAGACCAGGACAAGCAGGGTACGAGCAGTACTTC
15 TRBD2 few TRBJ2-7 TRBV7-9 CASRSQLAGAREQYF TGTGCCAGCAGATCCCAGCTAGCGGGAGCTCGCGAGCAGTACTTC
15 TRBD1 . TRBJ2-2 TRBV5-1 CASSFTGGYTGELFF TGCGCCAGCAGCTTCACAGGGGGGTACACCGGGGAGCTGTTTTTT
14 . . TRBJ2-5 TRBV7-2 CASSFSHGQETQYF TGTGCCAGCAGCTTTTCGCATGGCCAAGAGACCCAGTACTTC
15 TRBD2 . TRBJ2-5 TRBV24-1 CATSVGGAGEETQYF TGTGCCACCAGTGTCGGTGGGGCGGGGGAAGAGACCCAGTACTTC
15 TRBD2 . TRBJ2-5 TRBV4-1 CASSQATGGRETQYF TGCGCCAGCAGCCAAGCGACGGGGGGGCGGGAGACCCAGTACTTC
13 . few TRBJ1-1 TRBV18 CASSPGLRAEAFF TGTGCCAGCTCCCCAGGACTGCGGGCTGAAGCTTTCTTT
15 . . TRBJ2-1 TRBV5-5 CASSLSAVSYNEQFF TGTGCCAGCAGCTTATCAGCGGTCTCCTACAATGAGCAGTTCTTC
14 . few TRBJ1-1 TRBV20-1 CSARERTSNTEAFF TGCAGTGCTAGAGAGAGGACCTCAAACACTGAAGCTTTCTTT
16 . few TRBJ2-7 TRBV5-1 CASRGGTGGESFSQYF TGCGCCAGCAGAGGGGGGACCGGCGGGGAGTCGTTCTCGCAGTACTTC
19 TRBD1 . TRBJ1-6 TRBV14 CASSQDRVPGGYYNSPLHF TGTGCCAGCAGCCAAGATAGAGTTCCAGGGGGTTACTATAATTCACCCCTCCACTTT
16 TRBD2 . TRBJ2-3 TRBV9 CASSPWGTSGTDTQYF TGTGCCAGCAGCCCATGGGGGACTAGCGGCACAGATACGCAGTATTTT
16 TRBD2 . TRBJ2-1 TRBV3-1 CASSQDNSGAYNEQFF TGTGCCAGCAGCCAAGACAATAGCGGGGCCTACAATGAGCAGTTCTTC
11 . . TRBJ2-7 TRBV29-1 CSVDYQREQYF TGCAGCGTTGACTACCAAAGGGAGCAGTACTTC
15 . . TRBJ2-5 TRBV4-3 CASSQPPGPRETQYF TGCGCCAGCAGCCAACCTCCGGGGCCACGAGAGACCCAGTACTTC
12 . many TRBJ1-4 TRBV5-1 CASSRGNEKLFF TGCGCCAGCAGCCGGGGGAATGAAAAACTGTTTTTT
13 TRBD1 . TRBJ1-5 TRBV19 CASRDRDRQPQHF TGTGCCAGTCGGGACAGGGACCGGCAGCCCCAGCATTTT
15 TRBD1 . TRBJ2-7 TRBV6-5 CASSPNRGHSYEQYF TGTGCCAGCAGCCCTAACAGGGGCCACTCCTACGAGCAGTACTTC
14 . . TRBJ2-7 TRBV7-9 CASSLAGFAYEQYF TGTGCCAGCAGCTTAGCTGGGTTTGCCTACGAGCAGTACTTC
12 . . TRBJ2-7 TRBV12-3/TRBV12-4 CASSSVGEPQYF TGTGCCAGCAGTTCTGTGGGCGAGCCCCAGTACTTC
19 TRBD1 . TRBJ2-7 TRBV7-9 CASSPLSLDRGLASYEQYF TGTGCCAGCAGCCCGTTATCTCTTGACAGGGGGCTAGCCTCCTACGAGCAGTACTTC
17 . . TRBJ2-4 TRBV15 CATSRDPVPGEGNIQYF TGTGCCACCAGCAGAGATCCCGTACCAGGTGAAGGGAACATTCAGTACTTC
14 . . TRBJ1-1 TRBV7-9 CASSLALANTEAFF TGTGCCAGCAGCTTAGCGCTGGCGAACACTGAAGCTTTCTTT
12 . . TRBJ1-1 TRBV12-3/TRBV12-4 CASSLGPMEAFF TGTGCCAGCAGTTTAGGACCAATGGAAGCTTTCTTT
15 TRBD2 once TRBJ2-3 TRBV12-3/TRBV12-4 CATKRAGGPGDAQYF TGTGCCACCAAAAGAGCGGGGGGGCCCGGAGATGCGCAGTATTTT
16 TRBD2 . TRBJ2-5 TRBV4-3 CASSHDPGTRSETQYF TGCGCCAGCAGCCATGACCCCGGGACTAGGTCAGAGACCCAGTACTTC
16 . . TRBJ2-1 TRBV6-5 CASSAFSGHSYNEQFF TGTGCCAGCAGTGCATTTAGCGGCCACTCCTACAATGAGCAGTTCTTC
13 . . TRBJ2-5 TRBV7-2 CASSFQRWETQYF TGTGCCAGCAGCTTTCAGAGGTGGGAGACCCAGTACTTC
18 TRBD2 . TRBJ2-5 TRBV20-1 CSATIVPSGSESQETQYF TGCAGTGCTACGATAGTGCCTAGCGGGAGTGAGTCCCAAGAGACCCAGTACTTC
12 . . TRBJ2-7 TRBV6-2/TRBV6-3 CASSQDGHEQYF TGTGCCAGCAGTCAGGACGGCCATGAGCAGTACTTC
16 TRBD1 . TRBJ1-1 TRBV12-3/TRBV12-4 CASSLPGQGQGTEAFF TGTGCCAGCAGTTTGCCGGGACAGGGACAGGGGACTGAAGCTTTCTTT
13 . . TRBJ2-5 TRBV12-3/TRBV12-4 CASSSQSLGTQYF TGTGCCAGCAGTTCCCAGTCGTTGGGGACCCAGTACTTC